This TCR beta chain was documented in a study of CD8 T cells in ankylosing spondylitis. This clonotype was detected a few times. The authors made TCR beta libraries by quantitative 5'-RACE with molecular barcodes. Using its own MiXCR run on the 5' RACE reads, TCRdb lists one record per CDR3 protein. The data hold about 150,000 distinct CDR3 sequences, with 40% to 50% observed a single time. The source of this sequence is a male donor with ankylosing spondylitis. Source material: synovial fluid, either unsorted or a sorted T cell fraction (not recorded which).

The chain's CDR3 is CASSFAVEAGELFF. CDR3 in DNA: TGTGCCAGCAGTTTTGCAGTAGAAGCCGGGGAGCTGTTTTTT. The V call is TRBV28, the J call TRBJ2-2; D gene ambiguous. CDR3 size: 14 residues. V was trimmed by 3 bases and J by 6 bases, leaving 11 bases between them. Germline CDR1 and CDR2: MDHEN and SYDVKM.